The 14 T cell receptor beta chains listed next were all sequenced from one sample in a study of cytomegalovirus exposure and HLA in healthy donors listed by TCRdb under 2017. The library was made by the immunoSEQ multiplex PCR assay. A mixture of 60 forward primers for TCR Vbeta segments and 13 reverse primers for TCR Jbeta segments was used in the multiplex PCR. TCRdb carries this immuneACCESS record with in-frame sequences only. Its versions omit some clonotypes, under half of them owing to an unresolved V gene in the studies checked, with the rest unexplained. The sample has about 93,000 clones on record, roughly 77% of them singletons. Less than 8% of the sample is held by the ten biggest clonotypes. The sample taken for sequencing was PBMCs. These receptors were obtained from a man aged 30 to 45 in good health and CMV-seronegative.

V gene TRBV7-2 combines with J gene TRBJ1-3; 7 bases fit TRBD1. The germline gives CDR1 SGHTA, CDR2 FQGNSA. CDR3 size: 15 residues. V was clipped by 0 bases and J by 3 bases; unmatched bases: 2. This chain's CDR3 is CASSLAPGGGNTIYF. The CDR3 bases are TGTGCCAGCAGCTTAGCTCCAGGGGGTGGAAACACCATATATTTT. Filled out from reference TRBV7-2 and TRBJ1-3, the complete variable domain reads GAGVSQSPSNKVTEKGKDVELRCDPISGHTALYWYRQSLGQGLEFLIYFQGNSAPDKSGLPSDRFSAERTGGSVSTLTIQRTQQEDSAVYLCASSLAPGGGNTIYFGEGSWLTVV.

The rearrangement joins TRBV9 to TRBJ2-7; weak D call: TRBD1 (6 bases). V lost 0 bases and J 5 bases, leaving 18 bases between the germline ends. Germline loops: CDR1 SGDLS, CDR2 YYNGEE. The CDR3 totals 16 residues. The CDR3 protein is CASSVGEDRLLHEQYF. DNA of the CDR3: TGTGCCAGCAGCGTAGGAGAAGACAGGCTTCTCCACGAGCAGTACTTC.

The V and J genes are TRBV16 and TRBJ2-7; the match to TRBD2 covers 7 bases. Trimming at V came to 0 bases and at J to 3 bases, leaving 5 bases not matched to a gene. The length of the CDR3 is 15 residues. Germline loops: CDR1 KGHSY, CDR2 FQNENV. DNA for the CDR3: TGTGCCAGCAGCCAATCGTGGGAGGGAGGCTACGAGCAGTACTTC. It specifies CASSQSWEGGYEQYF.

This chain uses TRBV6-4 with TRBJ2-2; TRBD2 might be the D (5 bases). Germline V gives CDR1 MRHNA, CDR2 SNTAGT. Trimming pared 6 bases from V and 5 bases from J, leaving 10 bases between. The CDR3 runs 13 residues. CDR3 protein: CASSATRTGELFF. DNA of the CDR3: TGTGCCAGCAGCGCAACTAGAACCGGGGAGCTGTTTTTT.

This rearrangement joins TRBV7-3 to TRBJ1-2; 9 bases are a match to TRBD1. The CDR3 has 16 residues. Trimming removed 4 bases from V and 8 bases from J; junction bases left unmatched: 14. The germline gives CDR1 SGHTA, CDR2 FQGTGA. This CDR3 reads CASSSDHRDRASGYTF. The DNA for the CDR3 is TGTGCCAGCAGCTCGGACCACCGGGACAGGGCTTCGGGCTACACCTTC.

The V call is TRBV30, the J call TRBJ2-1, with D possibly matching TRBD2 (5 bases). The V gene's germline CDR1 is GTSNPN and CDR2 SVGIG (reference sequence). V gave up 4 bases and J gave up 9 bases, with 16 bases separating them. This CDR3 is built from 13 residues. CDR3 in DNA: TGTGCCTGGAAGGGTAGCGAGTTCGGTGAGCAGTTCTTC. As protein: CAWKGSEFGEQFF.

The CDR3 loop is CASSDGPGQDYGYTF. Written as DNA, the CDR3 is TGTGCCAGCAGTGATGGGCCAGGGCAGGACTATGGCTACACCTTC. This rearrangement joins TRBV6-1 to TRBJ1-2, with D possibly TRBD1 on 5 matching bases. The CDR3 contains 15 residues. Deletions cut 3 bases from V and 3 bases from J, with 14 bases between. CDR1 MNHNS and CDR2 SASEGT come from the germline V gene.

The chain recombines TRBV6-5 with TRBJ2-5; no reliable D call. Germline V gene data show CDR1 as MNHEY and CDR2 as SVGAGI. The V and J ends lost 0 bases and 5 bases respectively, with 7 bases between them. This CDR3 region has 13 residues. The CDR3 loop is CASSYSGAETQYF. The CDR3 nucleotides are TGTGCCAGCAGTTACTCCGGAGCGGAGACCCAGTACTTC.

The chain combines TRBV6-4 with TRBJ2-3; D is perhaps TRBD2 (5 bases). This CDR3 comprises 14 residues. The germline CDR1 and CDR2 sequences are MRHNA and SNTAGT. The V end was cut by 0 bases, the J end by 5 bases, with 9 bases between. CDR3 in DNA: TGTGCCAGCAGTGACTCCCGGGGAGTAGATACGCAGTATTTT. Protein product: CASSDSRGVDTQYF.

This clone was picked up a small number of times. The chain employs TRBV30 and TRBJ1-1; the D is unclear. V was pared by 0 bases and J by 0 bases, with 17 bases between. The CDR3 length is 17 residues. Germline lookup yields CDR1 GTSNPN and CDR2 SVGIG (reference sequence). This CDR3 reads CAWSVALGPTMNTEAFF. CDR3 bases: TGTGCCTGGAGTGTAGCATTAGGTCCAACTATGAACACTGAAGCTTTCTTT.

The CDR3 region is CASSQALAGETQYF. The CDR3 nucleotides read TGTGCCAGCAGCCAAGCCCTAGCGGGAGAGACCCAGTACTTC. The chain couples TRBV14 to TRBJ2-5; TRBD2 agrees at 8 bases. From germline, CDR1 is SGHDN and CDR2 FVKESK. The CDR3 runs to 14 residues. The J segment lost 4 bases and the V segment lost 1 base, leaving 2 bases of the junction unmatched.

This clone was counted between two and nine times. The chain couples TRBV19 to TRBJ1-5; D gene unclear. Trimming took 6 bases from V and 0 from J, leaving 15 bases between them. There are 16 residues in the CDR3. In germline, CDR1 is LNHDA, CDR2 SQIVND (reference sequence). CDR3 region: CASRMQVLYSNQPQHF. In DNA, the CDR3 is TGTGCCAGTAGGATGCAGGTACTTTATAGCAATCAGCCCCAGCATTTT. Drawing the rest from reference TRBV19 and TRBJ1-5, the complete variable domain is DGGITQSPKYLFRKEGQNVTLSCEQNLNHDAMYWYRQDPGQGLRLIYYSQIVNDFQKGDIAEGYSVSREKKESFPLTVTSAQKNPTAFYLCASRMQVLYSNQPQHFGDGTRLSIL.

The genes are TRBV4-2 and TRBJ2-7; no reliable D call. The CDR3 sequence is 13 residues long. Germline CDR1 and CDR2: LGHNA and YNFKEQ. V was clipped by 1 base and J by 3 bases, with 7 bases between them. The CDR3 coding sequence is TGTGCCAGCAGCCAAGTAACCAGCTACGAGCAGTACTTC. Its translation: CASSQVTSYEQYF.

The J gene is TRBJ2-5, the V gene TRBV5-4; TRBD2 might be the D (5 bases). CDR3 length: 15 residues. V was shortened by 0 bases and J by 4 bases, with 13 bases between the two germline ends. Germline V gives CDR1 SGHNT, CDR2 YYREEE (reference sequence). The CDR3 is CASSLGGRGGETQYF. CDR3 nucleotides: TGTGCCAGCAGCTTGGGGGGTCGCGGAGGAGAGACCCAGTACTTC.